Shown below are 8 T cell receptor beta chains from a single sample sequenced in a study of T cell responses to AZD1222 COVID-19 vaccine. The method was immunoSEQ multiplex PCR; TCRdb's version includes in-frame clones alone and lacks a portion of them. Found here are approximately 90,000 clones, about 88% of them singletons; the top ten hold around 3.5%. The sample was peripheral blood, taken on day 0 of AZD1222 vaccination. The origin of the receptors is an adult in good health.

V usage is TRBV5-6 and J usage is TRBJ2-1; TRBD2 aligns across 11 bases. V was clipped by 2 bases and J by 4 bases; unmatched bases: 2. CDR3 size: 15 residues. Germline loops: CDR1 SGHDT, CDR2 YYEEEE. For the CDR3, the DNA is TGTGCCAGCAGCTTTACTAGCGGGAGTTACAATGAGCAGTTCTTC. It yields the protein CASSFTSGSYNEQFF.

The J gene is TRBJ1-2, the V gene TRBV9; a weak D match, TRBD1 (5 bases). The germline V gene has CDR1 SGDLS and CDR2 YYNGEE. This CDR3 has 13 residues. Trimming stripped 6 bases from V and 2 bases from J, with 11 bases between. The CDR3: CASNPGTNYGYTF. In nucleotides, the CDR3 is TGTGCCAGCAACCCAGGGACGAACTATGGCTACACCTTC.

This clone was seen a handful of times. The chain couples TRBV11-1 to TRBJ1-1; 7 bases match TRBD1. The CDR3 sequence is 12 residues long. V was clipped by 4 bases and J by 5 bases; unmatched bases: 1. Germline CDR1 is SGHAT and CDR2 is FQDESV (reference sequence). CDR3 residues: CASSSDRTEAFF. In nucleotides, the CDR3 is TGTGCCAGCAGCTCGGACAGGACTGAAGCTTTCTTT.

The chain links TRBV10-3 to TRBJ2-1, with 11 positions matching TRBD2. V gave up 3 bases and J gave up 0 bases; unmatched junction bases: 7. This CDR3 comprises 18 residues. Germline V gives CDR1 ENHRY, CDR2 SYGVKD. CDR3 coding DNA: TGTGCCATCAGTGACAATAGCGGGGGGGCCGGCTCCTACAATGAGCAGTTCTTC. It is translated as CAISDNSGGAGSYNEQFF.

This chain joins TRBV5-1 and TRBJ2-3, with D possibly TRBD2 on 5 matching bases. The CDR3 is 16 amino acids. The V end lost 2 bases, the J end lost 7 bases, and 20 bases lay between the germline ends. Looked up from germline, CDR1 is SGHRS and CDR2 is YFSETQ. The CDR3 spells CASSFSDSIPTNTQYF. The CDR3 DNA is TGCGCCAGCAGCTTTTCGGACTCCATACCTACAAATACGCAGTATTTT.

This chain uses TRBV7-9 with TRBJ2-2; maybe TRBD2 (6 bases). V lost 4 bases, J lost 3 bases, and 15 bases lay in between. Germline-derived CDR1 and CDR2 are SEHNR and FQNEAQ (reference sequence). The CDR3 totals 16 residues. The CDR3 region is CASSYPGLVDTGELFF. CDR3 bases: TGTGCCAGCAGCTATCCGGGACTCGTAGACACCGGGGAGCTGTTTTTT. Together with reference TRBV7-9 and TRBJ2-2, the CDR3 gives the full variable domain: DTGVSQNPRHKITKRGQNVTFRCDPISEHNRLYWYRQTLGQGPEFLTYFQNEAQLEKSRLLSDRFSAERPKGSFSTLEIQRTEQGDSAMYLCASSYPGLVDTGELFFGEGSRLTVL.

The rearrangement uses TRBV2 and TRBJ1-5; 8 bases are a match to TRBD1. The germline CDR1 and CDR2 sequences are SNHLY and FYNNEI. The V gene end was trimmed by 5 bases and the J gene end by 0 bases; junction bases not matched to a gene: 6. The CDR3 runs to 16 residues. The CDR3 DNA reads as TGTGCCAGCAGTCCCCTAGGACAGGGTAGCAATCAGCCCCAGCATTTT. Its protein product is CASSPLGQGSNQPQHF. The full variable domain, in which reference TRBV2 and TRBJ1-5 provide the parts outside the CDR3, is EPEVTQTPSHQVTQMGQEVILRCVPISNHLYFYWYRQILGQKVEFLVSFYNNEISEKSEIFDDQFSVERPDGSNFTLKIRSTKLEDSAMYFCASSPLGQGSNQPQHFGDGTRLSIL.

This clone appeared a few times. V gene TRBV6-5 combines with J gene TRBJ2-7; D is uncertain. The germline V and J ends were trimmed by 0 bases and 7 bases, with 10 bases remaining between them. The CDR3 consists of 13 residues. The germline gives CDR1 MNHEY, CDR2 SVGAGI. The CDR3 sequence: CASSYSTWAEQYF. The CDR3 region has the DNA TGTGCCAGCAGTTACTCAACCTGGGCTGAGCAGTACTTC.